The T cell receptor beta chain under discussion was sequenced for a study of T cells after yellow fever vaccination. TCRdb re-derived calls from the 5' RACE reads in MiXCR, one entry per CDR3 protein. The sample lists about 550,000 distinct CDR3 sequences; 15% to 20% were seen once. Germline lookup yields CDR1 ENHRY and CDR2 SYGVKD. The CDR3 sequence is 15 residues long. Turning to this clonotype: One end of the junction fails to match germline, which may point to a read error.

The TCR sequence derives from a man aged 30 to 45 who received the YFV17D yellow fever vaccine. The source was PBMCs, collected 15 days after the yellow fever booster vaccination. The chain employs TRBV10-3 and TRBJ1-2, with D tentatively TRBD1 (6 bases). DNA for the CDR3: TGTGCCCTCACCCTAGGGGACAAGCTTAAGACGTCCATGGCCTTC. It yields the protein CALTLGDKLKTSMAF.